Presented here are 2 T cell receptor beta chains from one specimen sequenced in a study of Ad26.COV2.S vaccination and SARS-CoV-2 variants (dated by TCRdb to the early 2020s). The library was prepared using the immunoSEQ multiplex PCR assay. TCRdb mirrors the immuneACCESS table, restricted to in-frame sequences. Some clones are absent from its copies; in checked studies, under half trace to an unresolved V gene, and the reason for the others is unknown. This sample has 180,000 or so clones in its table, and roughly nine tenths of those were observed once. In total, the top ten clones hold about 5.5% of the sample. The label giving this sample's time point can be read as: individuals recovered from natural SARS-CoV-2 infection. This material consisted of peripheral blood, taken after recovery from COVID-19. These receptors were taken from a human donor who had recovered from COVID-19.

The V gene is TRBV5-1, the J gene TRBJ2-1; the D gene could be TRBD1 or TRBD2 (5 bases each). Germline values: CDR1 SGHRS, CDR2 YFSETQ. V lost 3 bases, J lost 4 bases, and 8 bases lay in between. The CDR3 totals 13 residues. DNA for the CDR3: TGCGCCAGCAGCTGGGACGGGTACAATGAGCAGTTCTTC. Amino acid sequence: CASSWDGYNEQFF.

The chain combines TRBV6-5 with TRBJ1-5; D gene ambiguous. The CDR3 is 14 residues long. V was cut by 2 bases and J by 0 bases, with 5 bases left in between. Looked up from germline, CDR1 is MNHEY and CDR2 is SVGAGI. The CDR3 bases are TGTGCCAGCAGTTACCGTTATAGCAATCAGCCCCAGCATTTT. Amino acid sequence: CASSYRYSNQPQHF.